Below, 6 T cell receptor beta chains from the same sample are listed, as sequenced in a study of cytomegalovirus exposure and HLA in healthy donors. Measured with immunoSEQ multiplex PCR; TCRdb has only the in-frame clones, and not every one. The table has some 220,000 clones, 75% to 95% seen once; the top ten hold 1% to 1.2%. Sequencing used PBMCs. The receptors come from a woman aged 18-29 years in good health and CMV-seronegative.

The chain carries TRBV19 and TRBJ2-1; possible D gene TRBD2, 5 bases. Trimming removed 1 base at V and 5 bases at J, with 21 bases between. Germline V CDR1 and CDR2: LNHDA, SQIVND (reference sequence). This CDR3 spans 18 amino acids. The CDR3 loop reads CASSIAPRLLVLNNEQFF. In nucleotides, the CDR3 is TGTGCCAGTAGTATAGCCCCCCGACTATTAGTCCTAAACAATGAGCAGTTCTTC.

The chain couples TRBV7-2 to TRBJ2-3, with 11 nucleotides matching TRBD2. Germline loops: CDR1 SGHTA, CDR2 FQGNSA. There are 14 residues in the CDR3. V shed 6 bases, J shed 2 bases, and the junction held 1 base outside the gene matches. The CDR3 DNA reads as TGTGCCAGCAGACTAGCGGGAGACACAGATACGCAGTATTTT. This sequence encodes CASRLAGDTDTQYF. Looking up the rest from reference TRBV7-2 and TRBJ2-3 gives the full variable domain: GAGVSQSPSNKVTEKGKDVELRCDPISGHTALYWYRQSLGQGLEFLIYFQGNSAPDKSGLPSDRFSAERTGGSVSTLTIQRTQQEDSAVYLCASRLAGDTDTQYFGPGTRLTVL.

The chain joins TRBV5-1 to TRBJ1-2; TRBD1 agrees at 9 bases. The ends lost 0 bases at V and 5 bases at J; junction bases unmatched: 5. The CDR3 loop spans 15 amino acids. Germline-derived CDR1 and CDR2 are SGHRS and YFSETQ. CDR3 loop: CASSLDPGQGYGYTF. The CDR3 DNA reads TGCGCCAGCAGCTTGGACCCGGGACAGGGTTATGGCTACACCTTC.

This chain uses TRBV6-1 with TRBJ2-3, with D hard to call. Germline values: CDR1 MNHNS, CDR2 SASEGT. The CDR3 has 15 amino acids. Trimming took off 7 bases at V and 6 bases at J, with 20 bases between the two ends. This chain's CDR3 is CASTRGPGLSDTQYF. CDR3 nucleotide sequence: TGTGCCAGCACCCGTGGGCCCGGTCTGTCTGATACGCAGTATTTT.

This clone was counted a single time. This chain links TRBV5-1 with TRBJ2-7; 9 nucleotides agree with TRBD1. After removal of 0 bases from V and 2 bases from J, the junction contained 3 bases not matched to a gene. The CDR3 contains 15 residues. Germline values: CDR1 SGHRS, CDR2 YFSETQ. The CDR3 reads CASSLGGTGTYEQYF. Here the CDR3 DNA reads TGCGCCAGCAGCTTGGGTGGGACAGGGACCTACGAGCAGTACTTC.

The genes are TRBV5-1 and TRBJ1-4; TRBD1 is a possible D gene (5 bases). The V gene's germline CDR1 is SGHRS and CDR2 YFSETQ. The V and J ends lost 0 bases and 2 bases respectively, with 8 bases between them. The CDR3 totals 15 residues. CDR3 in amino acids: CASSLDDSTNEKLFF. The CDR3 bases are TGCGCCAGCAGCTTGGACGACAGTACTAATGAAAAACTGTTTTTT.